The 32 T cell receptor beta chains below were found in one sample sequenced in a study of shared clonotypes between healthy human individuals. Assay: immunoSEQ multiplex PCR; the TCRdb copy retains only in-frame clones and omits some. The data hold approximately 980,000 clones, with approximately 80% observed a single time. Sequencing was performed on memory CD4+ T cells sorted from blood. Subset meaning: CD45RA-negative fraction. These receptors all stem from a man in his late teens or twenties in good health.

Regarding this clone: This specimen includes other DNA sequences encoding the same CDR3. V usage is TRBV27 and J usage is TRBJ1-2, with TRBD1 as a possible D gene (5 bases). Trimming took 3 bases from V and 5 from J, leaving 13 bases between them. Per germline, CDR1 MNHEY and CDR2 SMNVEV (reference sequence). The CDR3 is 14 amino acids. The CDR3 region is CASSFRQGGYGYTF. CDR3 nucleotides: TGTGCCAGCAGTTTCCGGCAGGGTGGGTATGGCTACACCTTC.

This clone was counted a single time. The chain carries TRBV19 and TRBJ2-7, with a tentative D call TRBD1 (6 bases). Trimming took off 10 bases at V and 6 bases at J, with 13 bases between the two ends. The CDR3 consists of 11 residues. Germline CDR1 is LNHDA and CDR2 is SQIVND (reference sequence). In DNA, the CDR3 is TGTGCCACTTCGACAGGCGCCGAGCAGTACTTC. Its protein product is CATSTGAEQYF.

This clone was picked up a small number of times. The V gene is TRBV7-2, the J gene TRBJ1-1, with D hard to call. Germline V gene data show CDR1 as SGHTA and CDR2 as FQGNSA. This CDR3 has 14 residues. V gave up 0 bases and J gave up 1 base, with 6 bases separating them. The CDR3 bases are TGTGCCAGCAGCTTAGCGGAAAAGAACACTGAAGCTTTCTTT. Translating gives CASSLAEKNTEAFF.

The chain is built from TRBV18 and TRBJ2-4; 8 bases map to TRBD2. CDR3 length: 17 amino acids. Germline V gene sequence: CDR1 KGHSH, CDR2 LQKENI. V was pared by 3 bases and J by 5 bases, with 12 bases of the junction left unmatched. CDR3 in DNA: TGTGCCAGCTCACCGCCCCTAGGTTCGGGGGGGCAAAACATTCAGTACTTC. It specifies CASSPPLGSGGQNIQYF.

The chain couples TRBV5-4 to TRBJ2-7; D is perhaps TRBD2 (6 bases). Deletions cut 3 bases from V and 5 bases from J, with 12 bases between. The CDR3 covers 13 residues. Germline CDR1 is SGHNT and CDR2 is YYREEE (reference sequence). The CDR3 spells CASSSRGTHEQYF. The CDR3 region has the DNA TGTGCCAGCAGCTCCCGGGGGACCCACGAGCAGTACTTC.

The V gene is TRBV15, the J gene TRBJ1-3; no clear D. This CDR3 spans 15 amino acids. Germline-derived CDR1 and CDR2 are LNHNV and YYDKDF (reference sequence). V lost 2 bases, J lost 0 bases, and 8 bases lay in between. Written as DNA, the CDR3 is TGTGCCACCAGCAGAATGTTGAACTCTGGAAACACCATATATTTT. Residues: CATSRMLNSGNTIYF.

The chain combines TRBV4-1 with TRBJ2-4; 7 positions agree with TRBD2. The trim removed 1 base at V and 8 bases at J, leaving 8 bases unmatched. The CDR3 runs 15 residues. Per the germline V gene, CDR1 is MGHRA and CDR2 is YSYEKL. The CDR3 loop reads CASSQGEFGGDIQYF. As DNA, the CDR3 is TGCGCCAGCAGCCAAGGCGAATTTGGGGGGGACATTCAGTACTTC.

The CDR3 region is CASSREALWAFF. In DNA form, the CDR3 reads TGTGCCAGCAGCCGAGAGGCCCTATGGGCTTTCTTT. The chain joins TRBV7-9 to TRBJ1-1; D not resolved. Trimming left V 5 bases short and J 11 bases short, with 15 bases between. Germline CDR1 and CDR2: SEHNR and FQNEAQ (reference sequence). The CDR3 totals 12 residues. Together with reference TRBV7-9 and TRBJ1-1, the CDR3 gives the full variable domain: DTGVSQNPRHKITKRGQNVTFRCDPISEHNRLYWYRQTLGQGPEFLTYFQNEAQLEKSRLLSDRFSAERPKGSFSTLEIQRTEQGDSAMYLCASSREALWAFFGQGTRLTVV.

V gene TRBV27 combines with J gene TRBJ2-7; 12 bases match TRBD2. The trim removed 4 bases at V and 3 bases at J, leaving 10 bases unmatched. The CDR3 sequence is 17 residues long. Per germline, CDR1 MNHEY and CDR2 SMNVEV (reference sequence). For the CDR3, the DNA is TGTGCCAGCAGTTCCCGGACTAGCGGGACGGGGGGCTACGAGCAGTACTTC. Its protein product is CASSSRTSGTGGYEQYF.

This chain joins TRBV12-2 and TRBJ2-7; no check of the table's D call, TRBD2, against the DNA was made. TRBV12-2 has pseudogene status. This CDR3 spans 12 amino acids. The CDR3 DNA reads as TGTGCAGGACCGGGACTTTTCTACGAGCAGTACTTC. It specifies CAGPGLFYEQYF.

J is TRBJ2-7 and V is TRBV5-1; D remains unclear. V was cut by 5 bases and J by 3 bases, with 18 bases left in between. CDR1 is SGHRS and CDR2 is YFSETQ in the germline V gene. The CDR3 totals 15 residues. In DNA, the CDR3 is TGCGCCAGCAGTTGGCGGTACACCACCGACTACGAGCAGTACTTC. It encodes CASSWRYTTDYEQYF.

V gene TRBV5-1 combines with J gene TRBJ1-2; 8 bases agree with TRBD1. V shed 4 bases and J 0 bases; nucleotides not matched to a gene: 2. Per germline, CDR1 SGHRS and CDR2 YFSETQ. CDR3 length: 14 amino acids. The CDR3 loop reads CASSTGQANYGYTF. DNA of the CDR3: TGCGCCAGCAGCACGGGACAGGCTAACTATGGCTACACCTTC. Looking up the rest from reference TRBV5-1 and TRBJ1-2 gives the full variable domain: KAGVTQTPRYLIKTRGQQVTLSCSPISGHRSVSWYQQTPGQGLQFLFEYFSETQRNKGNFPGRFSGRQFSNSRSEMNVSTLELGDSALYLCASSTGQANYGYTFGSGTRLTVV.

This clone has a handful of counts. This chain uses TRBV30 with TRBJ1-1, with D uncertain. There are 12 residues in the CDR3. Per germline, CDR1 GTSNPN and CDR2 SVGIG (reference sequence). V gave up 1 base and J gave up 4 bases, with 7 bases separating them. The CDR3 bases are TGTGCCTGGAGTGAAGATGGCACTGAAGCTTTCTTT. This codes for CAWSEDGTEAFF.

This chain joins TRBV18 and TRBJ2-7; D is ambiguous. The germline V gene encodes CDR1 KGHSH and CDR2 LQKENI. V gave up 3 bases and J gave up 2 bases, with 8 bases separating them. The length of the CDR3 is 13 residues. The DNA of the CDR3 is TGTGCCAGCTCACCGGCGGAGACCTACGAGCAGTACTTC. Translated, it gives CASSPAETYEQYF.

This clone was detected once. The V gene is TRBV7-9, the J gene TRBJ1-5, with D uncertain. The CDR3 is made up of 12 amino acids. Germline CDR1 reads SEHNR; CDR2 reads FQNEAQ (reference sequence). Trimming removed 4 bases at V and 5 bases at J, with 6 bases between. Written as DNA, the CDR3 is TGTGCCAGCAGCTCAGTAGATCAGCCCCAGCATTTT. Translating it yields CASSSVDQPQHF.

The chain is built from TRBV27 and TRBJ2-3; D may match TRBD1 or TRBD2 (5 bases each). Trimming shortened V by 5 bases and J by 6 bases, and 15 bases separated the two germline ends. This CDR3 is built from 14 residues. CDR1 MNHEY and CDR2 SMNVEV come from the germline V gene (reference sequence). The CDR3 loop reads CASSPRRGGDTQYF. The DNA of the CDR3 is TGTGCCAGCAGTCCCCGAAGGGGCGGGGATACGCAGTATTTT.

Points on this clone: Other DNA sequences within the sample encode an identical CDR3. This chain joins TRBV5-4 and TRBJ1-2, with D perhaps matching TRBD1 (5 bases). Per germline, CDR1 SGHNT and CDR2 YYREEE (reference sequence). The CDR3 totals 14 residues. Trimming pared 0 bases from V and 7 bases from J, leaving 13 bases between. The CDR3 DNA reads as TGTGCCAGCAGCTTGGTGTTGGGGACGGGTGGCTACACCTTC. Protein: CASSLVLGTGGYTF. The variable domain in full, completed from reference TRBV5-4 and TRBJ1-2, reads ETGVTQSPTHLIKTRGQQVTLRCSSQSGHNTVSWYQQALGQGPQFIFQYYREEENGRGNFPPRFSGLQFPNYSSELNVNALELDDSALYLCASSLVLGTGGYTFGSGTRLTVV.

This clone was seen only once. The V and J genes are TRBV2 and TRBJ1-1, with 7 bases identical to TRBD1. The V gene's germline CDR1 is SNHLY and CDR2 FYNNEI. The ends lost 6 bases at V and 4 bases at J; junction bases unmatched: 11. The CDR3 spans 15 residues. Here the CDR3 reads CASRTDRVTATEAFF. Here the CDR3 DNA reads TGTGCCAGCAGGACAGACAGGGTGACGGCCACTGAAGCTTTCTTT.

The CDR3 is CASSRTGSGTDTQYF. CDR3 coding DNA: TGTGCCAGTAGTAGGACAGGGTCCGGGACAGATACGCAGTATTTT. The V and J genes are TRBV19 and TRBJ2-3; 8 nucleotides align to TRBD1. Germline V gene sequence: CDR1 LNHDA, CDR2 SQIVND (reference sequence). V shed 4 bases and J 3 bases; nucleotides not matched to a gene: 6. The CDR3 is made up of 15 amino acids.

J is TRBJ1-3 and V is TRBV6-1, with D possibly TRBD1 on 5 matching bases. The CDR3 runs to 16 residues. In germline, CDR1 is MNHNS, CDR2 SASEGT. Trimming left V 0 bases short and J 8 bases short, with 17 bases between. The CDR3 region is CASSEALGDSADTIYF. The CDR3 DNA reads TGTGCCAGCAGTGAAGCGCTGGGGGACTCGGCGGACACCATATATTTT.

This chain uses TRBV10-3 with TRBJ2-3, with D possibly TRBD2 on 5 matching bases. Per germline, CDR1 ENHRY and CDR2 SYGVKD. The CDR3 contains 11 residues. Trimming took 2 bases from V and 10 from J, leaving 7 bases between them. As DNA, the CDR3 is TGTGCCATCAGTGAGGTGGAGGCGCAGTATTTT. Translated, it gives CAISEVEAQYF.

This chain links TRBV5-6 with TRBJ2-3, with TRBD1 as a possible D gene (6 bases). The CDR3 loop spans 18 amino acids. V lost 1 base, J lost 5 bases, and 23 bases lay in between. In germline, CDR1 is SGHDT, CDR2 YYEEEE. The CDR3 is CASSLWGGGQRRIDTQYF. In DNA form, the CDR3 reads TGTGCCAGCAGCTTGTGGGGTGGAGGACAGAGGCGTATAGATACGCAGTATTTT.

This clone showed up just a few times. This chain connects TRBV5-1 to TRBJ1-3; no reliable D call. V was clipped by 1 base and J by 3 bases, with 11 bases between them. CDR3 size: 15 residues. Germline V gene lookup returns CDR1 SGHRS and CDR2 YFSETQ. CDR3 nucleotides: TGCGCCAGCAGCTTGCGGACCGGCGATGGAAACACCATATATTTT. This sequence encodes CASSLRTGDGNTIYF.

This clone was seen a handful of times. V is TRBV28 and J is TRBJ2-7; TRBD2 might be the D (5 bases). CDR3 length: 14 amino acids. Trimming removed 6 bases from V and 5 bases from J, with 17 bases in between. Germline CDR1 is MDHEN and CDR2 is SYDVKM. CDR3 amino acids: CASSSNSGLDEQYF. The DNA of the CDR3 is TGTGCCAGCAGCTCCAACTCGGGGTTGGACGAGCAGTACTTC.

CDR3 coding DNA: TGTGCCAGCAGCTTAGCAGGGACCCAAGAGACCCAGTACTTC. Amino acid sequence: CASSLAGTQETQYF. This sequence joins TRBV7-9 and TRBJ2-5; either TRBD1 or TRBD2 may fit D (5 bases each). Trimming stripped 0 bases from V and 1 base from J, with 6 bases between. This CDR3 region has 14 residues. In germline, CDR1 is SEHNR, CDR2 FQNEAQ (reference sequence).

J is TRBJ1-3 and V is TRBV9; D not resolved. CDR3 length equals 14 residues. In germline, CDR1 is SGDLS, CDR2 YYNGEE. Trimming removed 0 bases at V and 6 bases at J, with 10 bases between. DNA of the CDR3: TGTGCCAGCAGCGTAGGTTGGCAGGTAAACACCATATATTTT. Translating gives CASSVGWQVNTIYF. The complete variable domain, with remaining parts taken from reference TRBV9 and TRBJ1-3, reads DSGVTQTPKHLITATGQRVTLRCSPRSGDLSVYWYQQSLDQGLQFLIQYYNGEERAKGNILERFSAQQFPDLHSELNLSSLELGDSALYFCASSVGWQVNTIYFGEGSWLTVV.

This chain connects TRBV2 to TRBJ2-3; weak D call: TRBD2 (8 bases). Germline CDR1 and CDR2: SNHLY and FYNNEI. The V end was cut by 4 bases, the J end by 2 bases, with 13 bases between. This CDR3 contains 15 residues. CDR3 sequence (DNA): TGTGCCAGCAGTGCGGGAGGGGGCTACACAGATACGCAGTATTTT. It is translated as CASSAGGGYTDTQYF.

CDR3: CASSFTDRGGGYTF. Written as DNA, the CDR3 is TGCGCCAGCAGCTTCACCGACAGGGGGGGTGGCTACACCTTC. This sequence joins TRBV5-1 and TRBJ1-2, with 9 bases fitting TRBD1. Germline CDR1 and CDR2: SGHRS and YFSETQ. Unmatched junction bases numbered 6, after V lost 2 bases and J lost 7 bases. This CDR3 has 14 amino acids. The full variable domain, completed using reference TRBV5-1 and TRBJ1-2, is KAGVTQTPRYLIKTRGQQVTLSCSPISGHRSVSWYQQTPGQGLQFLFEYFSETQRNKGNFPGRFSGRQFSNSRSEMNVSTLELGDSALYLCASSFTDRGGGYTFGSGTRLTVV.

The genes are TRBV4-1 and TRBJ1-2; 8 positions match TRBD1. The J segment lost 3 bases and the V segment lost 3 bases, leaving 21 bases of the junction unmatched. The CDR3 totals 20 residues. Germline values: CDR1 MGHRA, CDR2 YSYEKL. The CDR3 loop is CASSHIWRARGRDQDYGYTF. CDR3 sequence (DNA): TGCGCCAGCAGCCACATCTGGCGGGCCAGGGGGCGCGATCAGGACTATGGCTACACCTTC.

The V and J genes are TRBV10-1 and TRBJ1-6; D uncertain. Trimming took off 7 bases at V and 0 bases at J, with 13 bases between the two ends. CDR1 and CDR2 (germline): WNHNN, SYGVQD (reference sequence). This CDR3 spans 16 amino acids. The CDR3 nucleotides are TGCGCCAGCATTAACGTACAGAACTCCTATAATTCACCCCTCCACTTT. Translation: CASINVQNSYNSPLHF.

The rearrangement uses TRBV2 and TRBJ2-7; D remains unclear. The CDR3 is made up of 11 amino acids. Germline V gene sequence: CDR1 SNHLY, CDR2 FYNNEI. V was clipped by 7 bases and J by 5 bases, with 9 bases between them. The CDR3 region has the DNA TGTGCCAGCAAGGGTGGGAACGAGCAGTACTTC. Its translation: CASKGGNEQYF.

The chain has TRBV4-3 and TRBJ2-7; D perhaps matches TRBD2 (6 bases). Germline assignment: CDR1 LGHNA and CDR2 YSLEER. Trimming pared 4 bases from V and 4 bases from J, leaving 14 bases between. The CDR3 has 14 residues. CDR3 sequence: CASSPQAGSYEQYF. CDR3 in DNA: TGCGCCAGCAGCCCTCAAGCGGGCAGTTACGAGCAGTACTTC.